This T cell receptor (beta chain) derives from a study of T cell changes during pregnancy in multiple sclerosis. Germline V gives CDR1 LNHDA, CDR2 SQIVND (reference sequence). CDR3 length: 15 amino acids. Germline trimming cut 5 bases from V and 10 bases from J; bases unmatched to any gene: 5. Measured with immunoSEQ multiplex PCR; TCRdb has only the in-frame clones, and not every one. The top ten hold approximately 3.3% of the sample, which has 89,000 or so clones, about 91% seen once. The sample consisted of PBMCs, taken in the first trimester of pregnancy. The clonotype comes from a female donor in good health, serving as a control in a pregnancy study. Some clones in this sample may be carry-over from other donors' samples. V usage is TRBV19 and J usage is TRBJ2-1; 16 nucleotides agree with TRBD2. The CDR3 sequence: CASSSGTSGGAEQFF. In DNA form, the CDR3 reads TGTGCCAGTAGTTCCGGGACTAGCGGGGGGGCCGAGCAGTTCTTC.